This T cell receptor beta chain originates from a study of cytomegalovirus exposure and HLA in healthy donors. Across the study: Of all 400 or so donors who were genotyped, about 80% belonged to the Caucasian-associated ancestry cluster.

The PCR made use of 60 Vbeta and 13 Jbeta primers. Measured with immunoSEQ multiplex PCR; TCRdb has only the in-frame clones, and not every one. This sample has some 160,000 clones, with around 80% found just once. Remarks on this clone: Its antigen is currently unknown.

General study results and limits: Most TCR sequences were rare, but some public TCRs occurred in many donors. Later, TCR association rates were found to vary by HLA locus, highest for DRB1 and lowest for HLA-C.

CDR3 length: 13 amino acids. The V end lost 6 bases, the J end lost 5 bases, and 11 bases lay between the germline ends. Germline assignment: CDR1 MNHEY and CDR2 SVGAGI. This sequence was found in a woman aged 40 to 50 in good health and CMV-seronegative. The specimen was PBMCs. This sequence joins TRBV6-5 and TRBJ1-5, with D possibly TRBD1 on 6 matching bases. The DNA of the CDR3 is TGTGCCAGCAGCGCCGGGACATATCAGCCCCAGCATTTT. Amino acids: CASSAGTYQPQHF.